The clone carrying this TCR beta chain has a count of ten or more. The antigen is unknown. This entry comes from a study of regulatory T cells in long-lasting Graves disease. Study-wide findings and caveats: Newly diagnosed disease favored TRBV20-1 and TRBJ2-1 over persistent disease.

Indicated time point: newly diagnosed GD, antithyroid drugs for less than 3 months. PBMCs provided the RNA from which the TCR library was made. The CDR3 totals 15 residues. V was pared by 4 bases and J by 1 base, with 2 bases of the junction left unmatched. CDR1 and CDR2 from the germline V gene are SQVTM and ANQGSEA. Arm-PCR of CDR3 regions and iRepertoire HTBI primers were the basis on which TCR beta libraries were built. TCRdb re-analysed the multiplex PCR reads in MiXCR, keeping a single row per CDR3 protein. Of 350,000 to 550,000 distinct CDR3 sequences detected, more than 12% appear once; the ten largest clones hold over 15%. The sample also formed part of further work on T cells in Graves' hyperthyroidism and ophthalmopathy.

This clonotype was sampled from a woman aged 25 to 39 with Graves disease. The chain uses TRBV29-1 and TRBJ2-3, with 13 bases fitting TRBD2. The sample was peripheral blood mononuclear cells (PBMCs), taken at new diagnosis, from a patient treated with antithyroid drugs. As DNA, the CDR3 is TGCAGCGTTGCCGGACTAGCGGGGGGCACAGATACGCAGTATTTT. Amino acid sequence: CSVAGLAGGTDTQYF.